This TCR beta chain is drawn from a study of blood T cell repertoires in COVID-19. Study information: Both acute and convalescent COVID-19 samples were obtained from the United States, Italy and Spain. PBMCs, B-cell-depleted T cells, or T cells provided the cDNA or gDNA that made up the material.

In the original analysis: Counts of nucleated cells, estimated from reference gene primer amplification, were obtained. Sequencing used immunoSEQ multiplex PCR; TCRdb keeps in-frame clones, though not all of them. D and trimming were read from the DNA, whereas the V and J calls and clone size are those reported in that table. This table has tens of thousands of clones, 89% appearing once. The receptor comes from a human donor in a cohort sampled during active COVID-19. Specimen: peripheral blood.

CDR3 DNA: TGTGCCAGCAGTAGACCCGGGACAGGGTATGGCTACACCTTC. It codes for CASSRPGTGYGYTF. The V gene is TRBV2, the J gene TRBJ1-2; 9 positions agree with TRBD1. The CDR3 runs to 14 residues. Trimming at V came to 5 bases and at J to 5 bases, leaving 6 bases not matched to a gene. CDR1 is SNHLY and CDR2 is FYNNEI in the germline V gene.